The clone carrying this T cell receptor (beta chain) occurred many times. Its antigen remains unidentified. Individual cDNA molecules were tagged with unique molecular identifiers, the study reported. TCRdb reprocessed the 5' RACE reads via MiXCR and lists one record per CDR3 protein. The sample has 70,000 to 95,000 distinct CDR3 sequences, roughly 14% seen once. The data were obtained in a study of early T cells in non-severe SARS-CoV-2 infection. Study information: RNA in bulk from unsorted whole blood was sequenced, and chains were unpaired. The study, taken as a whole, reports: The VDJdb matching leaned toward anti-spike CD8 responses and overlooked private and CD4 specificities.

The CDR3 has 13 residues. CDR1 SQVTM and CDR2 ANQGSEA come from the germline V gene. V was pared by 3 bases and J by 2 bases, with 8 bases between. This receptor was identified in an adult who was a healthcare worker with PCR-confirmed SARS-CoV-2 infection or an uninfected control (not recorded which). V is TRBV29-1 and J is TRBJ1-3, with no clear D. The sequenced material came from whole blood. The CDR3: CSVDVGPGNTIYF. The CDR3 DNA reads as TGCAGCGTTGATGTGGGTCCTGGAAACACCATATATTTT.